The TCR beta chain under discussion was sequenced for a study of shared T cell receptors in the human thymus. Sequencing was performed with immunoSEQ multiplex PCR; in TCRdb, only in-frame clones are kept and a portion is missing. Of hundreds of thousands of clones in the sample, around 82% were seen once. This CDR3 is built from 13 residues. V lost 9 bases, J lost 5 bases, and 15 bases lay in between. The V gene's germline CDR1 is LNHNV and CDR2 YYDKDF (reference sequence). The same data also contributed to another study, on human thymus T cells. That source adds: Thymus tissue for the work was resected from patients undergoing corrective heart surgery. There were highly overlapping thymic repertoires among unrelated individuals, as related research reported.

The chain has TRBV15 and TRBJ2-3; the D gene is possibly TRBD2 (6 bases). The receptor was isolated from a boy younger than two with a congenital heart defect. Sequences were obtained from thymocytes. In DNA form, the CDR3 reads TGTGCCACTCACTCGGGAGCGGGAGATACGCAGTATTTT. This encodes CATHSGAGDTQYF.